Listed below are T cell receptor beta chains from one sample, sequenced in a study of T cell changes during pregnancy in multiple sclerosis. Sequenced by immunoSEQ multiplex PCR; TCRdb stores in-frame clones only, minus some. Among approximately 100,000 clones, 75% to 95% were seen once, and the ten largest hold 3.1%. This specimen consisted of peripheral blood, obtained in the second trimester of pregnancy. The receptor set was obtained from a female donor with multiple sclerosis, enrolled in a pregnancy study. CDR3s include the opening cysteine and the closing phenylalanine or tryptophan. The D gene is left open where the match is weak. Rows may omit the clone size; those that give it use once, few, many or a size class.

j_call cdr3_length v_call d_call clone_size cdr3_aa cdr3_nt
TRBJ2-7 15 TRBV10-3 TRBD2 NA CAITPTSGEPYEQYF TGTGCCATCACCCCGACTAGCGGGGAACCCTACGAGCAGTACTTC
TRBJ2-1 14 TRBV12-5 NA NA CARFVAEAYNEQFF TGTGCTAGATTTGTAGCGGAAGCCTACAATGAGCAGTTCTTC
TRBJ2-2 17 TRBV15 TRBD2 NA CATSRTSGRALGGELFF TGTGCCACCAGCAGGACTAGCGGGAGGGCCCTCGGTGGGGAGCTGTTTTTT
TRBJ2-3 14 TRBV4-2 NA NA CASSQDLRGNTQYF TGTGCCAGCAGCCAAGATCTAAGAGGAAATACGCAGTATTTT
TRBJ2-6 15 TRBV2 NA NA CASGGLPDGANVLTF TGTGCCAGCGGAGGATTGCCGGACGGGGCCAACGTCCTGACTTTC
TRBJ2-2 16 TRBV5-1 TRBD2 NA CASSLWTSGATGELFF TGCGCCAGCAGCCTCTGGACTAGCGGGGCCACCGGGGAGCTGTTTTTT
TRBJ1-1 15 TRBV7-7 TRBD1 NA CASSPNWTGYTEAFF TGTGCTAGCAGCCCGAACTGGACAGGGTACACTGAAGCTTTCTTT
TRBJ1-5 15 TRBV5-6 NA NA CASSSTGLQDQPQHF TGTGCCAGCAGCTCTACGGGACTGCAGGATCAGCCCCAGCATTTT
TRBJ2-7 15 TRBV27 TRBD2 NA CASSYGLAGVDEQYF TGTGCCAGCAGTTACGGACTAGCGGGTGTAGACGAGCAGTACTTC
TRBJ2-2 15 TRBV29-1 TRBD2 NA CSVLIAGLGSGELFF TGCAGCGTCCTCATAGCGGGACTGGGCTCGGGGGAGCTGTTTTTT
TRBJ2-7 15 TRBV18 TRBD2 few CASSSLGLASYEQYF TGTGCCAGCTCATCCCTGGGACTAGCGTCTTACGAGCAGTACTTC
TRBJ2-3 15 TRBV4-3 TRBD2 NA CASSQSSGSADTQYF TGCGCCAGCAGCCAGTCTAGCGGGAGCGCAGATACGCAGTATTTT
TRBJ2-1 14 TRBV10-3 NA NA CAIAGTSSYNEQFF TGTGCCATCGCCGGGACTTCTTCTTACAATGAGCAGTTCTTC
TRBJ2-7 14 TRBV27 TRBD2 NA CASSLVGGPREQYF TGTGCCAGCAGTTTGGTGGGAGGGCCTAGGGAGCAGTACTTC
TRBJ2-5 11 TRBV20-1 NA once CSALAQETQYF TGCAGTGCGTTAGCGCAAGAGACCCAGTACTTC
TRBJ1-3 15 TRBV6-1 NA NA CASKGGLSPGNTIYF TGTGCCAGCAAAGGGGGTCTAAGCCCTGGAAACACCATATATTTT
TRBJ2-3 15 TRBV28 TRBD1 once CASSQTGGAWDTQYF TGTGCCAGCAGCCAGACAGGGGGCGCCTGGGATACGCAGTATTTT
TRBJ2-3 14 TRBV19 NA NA CASSPGMGVDTQYF TGTGCCAGTAGCCCGGGAATGGGTGTGGATACGCAGTATTTT
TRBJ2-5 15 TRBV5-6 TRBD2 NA CASSLTGTSGETQYF TGTGCCAGCAGCTTGACCGGGACTAGCGGAGAGACCCAGTACTTC
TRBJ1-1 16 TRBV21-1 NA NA CASSIGTGVADTEAFF TGTGCCAGCAGCATAGGGACAGGGGTGGCGGACACTGAAGCTTTCTTT
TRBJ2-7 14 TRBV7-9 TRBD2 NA CASSPTGGSYEQYF TGTGCCAGCAGCCCCACGGGGGGCTCCTACGAGCAGTACTTC
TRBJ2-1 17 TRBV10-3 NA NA CAISEAGGRTSYNEQFF TGTGCCATCAGTGAGGCCGGCGGGCGTACCTCCTACAATGAGCAGTTCTTC
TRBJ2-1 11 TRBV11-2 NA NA CASSNADQQFF TGTGCCAGCAGCAACGCGGATCAGCAGTTCTTC
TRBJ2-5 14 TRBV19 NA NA CASSIAGVQETQYF TGTGCCAGTAGTATAGCCGGGGTCCAAGAGACCCAGTACTTC
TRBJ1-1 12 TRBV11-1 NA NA CASSLFSTEAFF TGTGCCAGCAGCTTATTTTCCACAGAAGCTTTCTTT
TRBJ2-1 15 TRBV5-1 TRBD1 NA CASSLGKNRGHEQFF TGCGCCAGCAGCTTAGGGAAAAACAGGGGCCACGAGCAGTTCTTC
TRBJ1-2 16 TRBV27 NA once CASSSHRRDKGYGYTF TGTGCCAGCAGTTCACATAGACGGGACAAAGGCTATGGCTACACCTTC
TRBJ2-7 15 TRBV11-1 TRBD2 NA CASSLTTTSGYEQYF TGTGCCAGCAGCTTGACGACGACTAGCGGCTACGAGCAGTACTTC
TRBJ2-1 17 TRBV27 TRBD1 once CASSSLLTGGSYNEQFF TGTGCCAGCAGTTCTCTCTTGACAGGGGGCTCCTACAATGAGCAGTTCTTC
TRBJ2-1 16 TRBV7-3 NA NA CASSPLGGGGYNEQFF TGTGCCAGCAGCCCCCTCGGAGGGGGCGGCTACAATGAGCAGTTCTTC
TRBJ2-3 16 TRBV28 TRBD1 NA CASRTGGAGDTDTQYF TGTGCCAGCCGGACAGGGGGCGCAGGTGACACAGATACGCAGTATTTT
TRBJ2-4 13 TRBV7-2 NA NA CASSLGALNIQYF TGTGCCAGCAGCTTGGGAGCTTTAAACATTCAGTACTTC
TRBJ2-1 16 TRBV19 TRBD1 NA CASSTPRDRSRNEQFF TGTGCCAGTAGTACTCCCCGGGACAGATCACGCAATGAGCAGTTCTTC
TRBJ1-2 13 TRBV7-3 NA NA CASSLNGGYGYTF TGTGCCAGCAGCCTGAACGGGGGTTATGGCTACACCTTC
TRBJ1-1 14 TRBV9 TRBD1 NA CASSGGQGNTEAFF TGTGCCAGCAGCGGGGGACAGGGTAATACTGAAGCTTTCTTT
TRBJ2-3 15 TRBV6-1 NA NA CASSGVAVDTDTQYF TGTGCCAGCAGTGGAGTAGCGGTAGACACAGATACGCAGTATTTT
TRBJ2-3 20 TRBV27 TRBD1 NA CASSHHIGQGRVRSTDTQYF TGTGCCAGCAGTCATCATATCGGACAGGGTCGGGTACGGAGCACAGATACGCAGTATTTT
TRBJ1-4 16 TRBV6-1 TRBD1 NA CASSEGGGQDVMKAFF TGTGCCAGCAGTGAAGGCGGGGGACAGGACGTAATGAAAGCGTTTTTT
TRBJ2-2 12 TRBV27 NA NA CASRLNTGELFF TGTGCCAGCAGACTCAACACCGGGGAGCTGTTTTTT
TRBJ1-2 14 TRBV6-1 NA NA CASSARRLNYGYTF TGTGCCAGCAGTGCTCGCAGACTTAACTATGGCTACACCTTC
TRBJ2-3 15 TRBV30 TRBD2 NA CALGGSPSVADTQYF TGTGCCCTGGGCGGGAGTCCTTCGGTCGCAGATACGCAGTATTTT
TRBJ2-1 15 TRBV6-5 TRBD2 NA CASSYLGGSGAVPFF TGTGCCAGCAGTTACTTGGGCGGGAGCGGGGCCGTTCCGTTCTTC
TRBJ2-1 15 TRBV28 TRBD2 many CASSLLRERHNEQFF TGTGCCAGCAGTTTATTGCGGGAGCGCCACAATGAGCAGTTCTTC
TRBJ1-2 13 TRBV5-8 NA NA CASSFTGYVGYTF TGTGCCAGCAGCTTCACAGGCTACGTGGGCTACACCTTC
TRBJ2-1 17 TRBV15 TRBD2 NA CATSRDQTSGRRNEQFF TGTGCCACCAGCAGAGACCAGACTAGCGGGAGGAGGAATGAGCAGTTCTTC
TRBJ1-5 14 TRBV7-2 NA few CASSLQGLSQPQHF TGTGCCAGCAGCTTACAGGGGCTTTCTCAGCCCCAGCATTTT
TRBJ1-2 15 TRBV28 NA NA CASRSSGGVGYGYTF TGTGCCAGCAGAAGCTCCGGGGGAGTAGGCTATGGCTACACCTTC
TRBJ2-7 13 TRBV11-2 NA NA CASSLDRGGEQYF TGTGCCAGCAGCTTAGATAGGGGCGGCGAGCAGTACTTC
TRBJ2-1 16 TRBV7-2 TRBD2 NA CASSLGLAGVRNEQFF TGTGCCAGCAGCTTGGGACTAGCGGGAGTTCGGAATGAGCAGTTCTTC
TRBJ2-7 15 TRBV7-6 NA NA CASSLNTGTMYEQYF TGTGCCAGCAGCTTAAACACAGGCACGATGTACGAGCAGTACTTC
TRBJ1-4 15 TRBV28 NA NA CASSFTPPKEGKLFF TGTGCCAGCAGTTTTACGCCACCCAAGGAGGGAAAACTGTTTTTT
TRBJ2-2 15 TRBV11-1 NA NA CASSSTRGNTGELFF TGTGCCAGCAGCTCGACTAGGGGGAACACCGGGGAGCTGTTTTTT
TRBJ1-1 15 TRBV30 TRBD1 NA CAWSRDRTLNTEAFF TGTGCCTGGAGTAGGGACAGAACTTTGAACACTGAAGCTTTCTTT